What follows are 27 T cell receptor beta chains derived from one specimen sequenced in a study of immune characterization of retroperitoneal liposarcoma. A single record per CDR3 protein comes from TCRdb applying MiXCR to the PCR reads. The data contain roughly 10,000 distinct CDR3 sequences, about 50% of them singletons. The sequencing sample was made of tumor tissue. Receptors originate from a female donor with retroperitoneal liposarcoma.

This chain connects TRBV20-1 to TRBJ2-1, with a possible D match to TRBD2 (6 bases). This CDR3 has 15 residues. CDR1 is DFQATT, CDR2 SNEGSKA, per germline (reference sequence). Trimming pared 0 bases from V and 3 bases from J, leaving 12 bases between. The CDR3: CSARDSGRDYNEQFF. In DNA form, the CDR3 reads TGCAGTGCTAGAGATTCGGGGCGGGACTACAATGAGCAGTTCTTC.

The chain has TRBV6-1 and TRBJ2-3; D assignment may be TRBD1 or TRBD2 (6 bases each). The CDR3 is 15 residues long. With 2 bases removed from V and 2 bases from J, the gap between germline ends came to 11 bases. Germline values: CDR1 MNHNS, CDR2 SASEGT. The CDR3 here is CASSESGALTDTQYF. CDR3 coding DNA: TGTGCCAGCAGTGAATCGGGGGCCCTCACAGATACGCAGTATTTT.

This chain joins TRBV7-2 and TRBJ2-1; no reliable D call. The better agreement between TRBJ2-7 and the DNA end casts doubt on the J call. The CDR3 is 14 residues long. Germline CDR1 and CDR2: SGHTA and FQGNSA. The CDR3 protein is CASSSRHGPPQQYF. CDR3 in DNA: TGTGCCAGCAGCAGTAGACACGGCCCCCCCCAGCAGTACTTC.

The rearrangement uses TRBV7-2 and TRBJ2-1; D remains unclear. The J call may be wrong; the DNA end is better matched by TRBJ2-7. Germline-derived CDR1 and CDR2 are SGHTA and FQGNSA. The CDR3 has 13 amino acids. The CDR3 DNA sequence: TGTGCCAGCAGCCCACAAAAGAACTACGAGCAGTACTTC. It encodes CASSPQKNYEQYF.

This clonotype has a handful of counts. The rearrangement links TRBV27 to TRBJ2-3, with D possibly being TRBD2 (6 bases). The CDR3 spans 14 residues. Germline V gene sequence: CDR1 MNHEY, CDR2 SMNVEV (reference sequence). Trimming left V 5 bases short and J 6 bases short, with 15 bases between. CDR3 in amino acids: CASSGTSRADTQYF. CDR3 sequence (DNA): TGTGCCAGCAGTGGTACTAGCCGGGCCGATACGCAGTATTTT.

About this clonotype itself: Germline is not matched at one junction end, which may reflect a read error. The rearrangement uses TRBV12-3 or TRBV12-4 and TRBJ2-1; a weak D match, TRBD2 (6 bases). CDR3 length: 14 residues. The CDR3 here is CASSLAARGYEQFF. For the CDR3, the DNA is TGTGCCAGCAGCTTAGCGGCACGGGGCTACGAGCAGTTCTTC.

This clonotype is large within its sample. The chain uses TRBV6-1 and TRBJ2-5; weak D call: TRBD2 (6 bases). Matching the DNA end better, TRBJ2-1 makes the J call doubtful. CDR3 size: 17 residues. Germline V lookup: CDR1 MNHNS, CDR2 SASEGT. In DNA, the CDR3 is TGTGCCAGCAGTCTGGATGGAGGGGCCCTCTCCCAAGAGACCCAGTTCTTC. Translated: CASSLDGGALSQETQFF.

This clonotype showed up just a few times. The rearrangement joins TRBV12-3 or TRBV12-4 to TRBJ2-4, with 7 bases that match TRBD2. J lost 8 bases, V lost 2 bases, and 12 bases had no gene match. The CDR3 totals 16 residues. The CDR3 loop is CASSLWDRPRGDIQYF. For the CDR3, the DNA is TGTGCCAGCAGTTTATGGGACCGACCCCGGGGGGACATTCAGTACTTC.

The chain employs TRBV6-6 and TRBJ2-3; 10 nucleotides line up with TRBD2. Trimming cost V 6 bases and J 0 bases; bases outside gene matches: 9. This CDR3 contains 17 residues. The germline V gene has CDR1 MNHNY and CDR2 SVGAGI (reference sequence). As DNA, the CDR3 is TGTGCCAGCAGGACGGCCGGACTAGCGGTTAGCACAGATACGCAGTATTTT. Amino acids: CASRTAGLAVSTDTQYF.

This clonotype is categorized as medium-sized (0.01 to 0.1%). This rearrangement joins TRBV12-3 or TRBV12-4 to TRBJ2-1, with D maybe TRBD2 (6 bases). The CDR3 length is 14 residues. V was pared by 3 bases and J by 4 bases, with 10 bases between. For the CDR3, the DNA is TGTGCCAGCAGTTTTTTAGCGGAGTACAATGAGCAGTTCTTC. It yields the protein CASSFLAEYNEQFF.

This clonotype occurred a few times. In nucleotides, the CDR3 is TGTGCCAGCAGTTCCGGACTAGCGGGAGTAACAGATACGCAGTATTTT. As protein: CASSSGLAGVTDTQYF. The V call is TRBV27, the J call TRBJ2-3, with 13 bases matching TRBD2. The CDR3 consists of 16 residues. The V and J ends lost 4 bases and 3 bases, in that order; junction bases with no gene match: 4. From germline, CDR1 is MNHEY and CDR2 SMNVEV (reference sequence).

The chain employs TRBV12-3 or TRBV12-4 and TRBJ2-1; 11 bases align to TRBD2. V gave up 5 bases and J gave up 1 base; unmatched junction bases: 4. There are 16 residues in the CDR3. The CDR3 protein is CASSTRLAGSYNEQFF. As DNA, the CDR3 is TGTGCCAGCAGTACTCGACTAGCGGGATCCTACAATGAGCAGTTCTTC.

The chain uses TRBV6-1 and TRBJ2-4; the match to TRBD1 covers 7 bases. The V gene's germline CDR1 is MNHNS and CDR2 SASEGT. This CDR3 contains 17 residues. With V trimmed by 3 bases and J by 7 bases, 15 bases remained unmatched. The CDR3 sequence: CASSEGAPTGFWNIQYF. The DNA of the CDR3 is TGTGCCAGCAGTGAGGGGGCCCCGACAGGGTTCTGGAACATTCAGTACTTC.

The DNA of the CDR3 is TGTGCCAGCAGTGGACGTACTAGCGGGAGCCACGAGCAGTACTTC. As protein: CASSGRTSGSHEQYF. The chain has TRBV6-8 and TRBJ2-5; 11 bases line up with TRBD2. Judging by the DNA end, TRBJ2-7 fits better; the J call may be wrong. This CDR3 has 15 residues. Germline V lookup: CDR1 MNHGY, CDR2 SAAAGT.

This clonotype was detected a few times. The rearrangement uses TRBV11-3 and TRBJ2-5; weak D call: TRBD1 (6 bases). The end of the DNA is better explained by TRBJ2-1, so the J call may be wrong. CDR3 length: 16 amino acids. Per the germline V gene, CDR1 is SGHNT and CDR2 is YENEEA. The CDR3 is CASSLDLGQSYNEQFF. The CDR3 coding sequence is TGTGCCAGCAGCTTAGATCTGGGACAAAGCTACAATGAGCAGTTCTTC.

The gene calls are TRBV6-1 and TRBJ2-4; 10 bases match TRBD2. The J call may be mistaken, given a closer DNA end match to TRBJ2-5. The CDR3 has 16 residues. The germline gives CDR1 MNHNS, CDR2 SASEGT. CDR3 amino acids: CASSLGLAVDQETQYF. Here the CDR3 DNA reads TGTGCCAGCAGTTTAGGACTAGCGGTGGATCAAGAGACCCAGTACTTC.

This chain connects TRBV11-3 to TRBJ2-5; TRBD2 agrees at 11 bases. The V gene end was trimmed by 5 bases and the J gene end by 11 bases; junction bases not matched to a gene: 25. Germline CDR1 is SGHNT and CDR2 is YENEEA. This CDR3 contains 19 residues. The CDR3 DNA sequence: TGTGCCAGCAGCAACAACATCGTACTAGCGGGAGATCTAAGAGGTGAGCAGTACTTC. It encodes CASSNNIVLAGDLRGEQYF.

A remark on this clonotype: Mismatch with germline at one junction end may stem from a read error. CDR3 DNA sequence: TGTGCTAGCAGTCTGGACGGACAAGAGACCCAGTTCTTC. Protein sequence: CASSLDGQETQFF. The J gene is TRBJ2-1, the V gene TRBV7-6; D is perhaps TRBD1 (5 bases). The CDR3 extends over 13 amino acids. Per germline, CDR1 SGHVS and CDR2 FNYEAQ. Filled out from reference TRBV7-6 and TRBJ2-1, the complete variable domain reads GAGVSQSPRYKVTKRGQDVALRCDPISGHVSLYWYRQALGQGPEFLTYFNYEAQQDKSGLPNDRFSAERPEGSISTLTIQRTEQRDSAMYRCASSLDGQETQFFGPGTRLTVL.

At least ten counts were recorded for this clonotype. CDR3 amino acids: CASVSGQMNDEQYF. For the CDR3, the DNA is TGTGCCAGCGTCTCTGGACAGATGAACGACGAGCAGTACTTC. The chain joins TRBV6-1 to TRBJ2-1; D is perhaps TRBD1 (6 bases). The J call may not be correct, given that the DNA end is closer to TRBJ2-7. Germline V gene lookup returns CDR1 MNHNS and CDR2 SASEGT. This CDR3 is 14 amino acids long.

The rearrangement links TRBV6-1 to TRBJ2-7, with TRBD2 identical over 10 bases. The DNA end is more similar to TRBJ2-1, so the J call may be wrong. Germline values: CDR1 MNHNS, CDR2 SASEGT. This CDR3 contains 14 residues. CDR3 nucleotides: TGTGCCAGCAGGGGGCTAGCGGGAGAACAGGAGCAGTTCTTC. It encodes CASRGLAGEQEQFF.

The CDR3 nucleotides read TGTGCCAGCAAACTAGCGGGAGGGCCCATTTCCGAGCAGTTCTTC. Residues: CASKLAGGPISEQFF. This sequence joins TRBV6-1 and TRBJ2-1; 13 bases fit TRBD2. The V segment lost 7 bases and the J segment 10 bases; nucleotides outside the gene matches: 10. The CDR3 runs to 15 residues. From germline, CDR1 is MNHNS and CDR2 SASEGT.

The chain recombines TRBV7-6 with TRBJ1-6; no definite D call. The ends were cut back, 6 bases at V and 13 bases at J, with 19 bases in the middle. CDR3 length: 14 amino acids. CDR1 and CDR2 from the germline V gene are SGHVS and FNYEAQ. The CDR3 nucleotides are TGTGCCAGCAGGACAAACCAACATAGCGGGCCCCTCCACTTT. It translates to CASRTNQHSGPLHF.

This rearrangement joins TRBV12-3 or TRBV12-4 to TRBJ2-2; TRBD2 matches at 13 bases. V shed 5 bases, J shed 4 bases, and the junction held 7 bases outside the gene matches. This CDR3 spans 17 amino acids. The CDR3 is CASSPTRTSGSTGELFF. CDR3 nucleotides: TGTGCCAGCAGTCCAACCCGGACTAGCGGGAGCACCGGGGAGCTGTTTTTT.

The chain uses TRBV27 and TRBJ2-3; D is unresolved. The CDR3 has 14 amino acids. Germline CDR1 is MNHEY and CDR2 is SMNVEV (reference sequence). The V end was cut by 3 bases, the J end by 3 bases, with 10 bases between. The CDR3 sequence: CASSFLTATDTQYF. DNA of the CDR3: TGTGCCAGCAGTTTCTTAACAGCAACAGATACGCAGTATTTT.

The chain has TRBV27 and TRBJ2-1; 12 bases are shared with TRBD2. The ends lost 6 bases at V and 3 bases at J; junction bases unmatched: 9. Germline V gene data show CDR1 as MNHEY and CDR2 as SMNVEV (reference sequence). The CDR3 covers 17 residues. CDR3 sequence: CASRATRGLAGYNEQFF. CDR3 nucleotides: TGTGCCAGCAGAGCAACCAGGGGACTAGCGGGCTACAATGAGCAGTTCTTC.

As to this clonotype: The CDR3 does not end in the conserved phenylalanine or tryptophan, so this is likely a read error. No DNA is shown, since the ends of the CDR3 on it are uncertain; the CDR3 is the one TCRdb lists. The genes are TRBV12-5 and TRBJ2-3; TRBD1 reflects the table's D call only, with no check against the DNA. The CDR3 has 8 amino acids, counting both end residues. From germline, CDR1 is LGHNT and CDR2 FRNRAP. The CDR3 sequence is CGDRVLLC.

Written as DNA, the CDR3 is TGTGCCAGCAGCTTAGTTTCTTTTGTGGATGGCTCCTACAATGAGCAGTTCTTC. Protein product: CASSLVSFVDGSYNEQFF. This rearrangement joins TRBV7-2 to TRBJ2-1; D gene unclear. Germline V gene lookup returns CDR1 SGHTA and CDR2 FQGNSA. With 1 base removed from V and 0 bases from J, the gap between germline ends came to 16 bases. This CDR3 contains 18 residues. Supplemented by reference TRBV7-2 and TRBJ2-1, the full variable domain reads GAGVSQSPSNKVTEKGKDVELRCDPISGHTALYWYRQSLGQGLEFLIYFQGNSAPDKSGLPSDRFSAERTGGSVSTLTIQRTQQEDSAVYLCASSLVSFVDGSYNEQFFGPGTRLTVL.